Presented here are 28 T cell receptor beta chains from one specimen sequenced in a study of CD8 T cells in Susac syndrome. RNA, at roughly 0.45 to 1 ug, was reverse transcribed with random hexamers. TCRdb passed the immunoSEQ multiplex PCR reads through MiXCR, listing each CDR3 protein once. This table holds about 200,000 distinct CDR3 sequences, 90% to 95% found once. The sequenced sample was CD4+ T cells from PBMCs. Receptor source: a human donor in good health.

This chain links TRBV19 with TRBJ1-1, with 11 positions matching TRBD1. This CDR3 is 16 amino acids long. V was clipped by 5 bases and J by 3 bases; unmatched bases: 8. Germline loops: CDR1 LNHDA, CDR2 SQIVND (reference sequence). CDR3 sequence reads: CASSPLGQGDDTEAFF. DNA for the CDR3: TGTGCCAGTAGTCCCCTGGGACAGGGGGATGACACTGAAGCTTTCTTT.

This clonotype was seen just once. This sequence joins TRBV30 and TRBJ1-1; the D gene is possibly TRBD1 (5 bases). This CDR3 has 14 residues. CDR1 and CDR2 from the germline V gene are GTSNPN and SVGIG (reference sequence). V shed 3 bases and J shed 6 bases, with 17 bases lying between them. CDR3 sequence (DNA): TGTGCCTGGAGACGGGGGGTTTCGGTCTCTGAAGCTTTCTTT. Protein sequence: CAWRRGVSVSEAFF.

The chain employs TRBV6-6 and TRBJ1-1; D is undetermined. This CDR3 has 13 residues. Trimming removed 4 bases from V and 5 bases from J, with 11 bases in between. Germline V lookup: CDR1 MNHNY, CDR2 SVGAGI (reference sequence). The CDR3 DNA is TGTGCCAGCAGTTCCTGGACCGTAACTGAAGCTTTCTTT. Encoded protein: CASSSWTVTEAFF.

The J gene is TRBJ1-5, the V gene TRBV29-1, with TRBD1 as a possible D gene (6 bases). The CDR3 length is 13 residues. Germline CDR1 SQVTM, CDR2 ANQGSEA. V lost 6 bases, J lost 6 bases, and 15 bases lay in between. The CDR3: CSVRQEGGQPQHF. CDR3 DNA sequence: TGCAGCGTACGACAGGAAGGAGGTCAGCCCCAGCATTTT.

The gene calls are TRBV28 and TRBJ2-2, with a possible D match to TRBD2 (5 bases). V was shortened by 10 bases and J by 8 bases, with 17 bases between the two germline ends. The germline gives CDR1 MDHEN, CDR2 SYDVKM. This CDR3 is built from 13 residues. Here the CDR3 DNA reads TGTGCCATGGGCGAGCGGACCGGGGGGGAGCTGTTTTTT. This gives the protein CAMGERTGGELFF.

This chain connects TRBV29-1 to TRBJ1-1; 7 positions agree with TRBD1. Trimming cost V 7 bases and J 4 bases; bases outside gene matches: 9. CDR1 is SQVTM, CDR2 ANQGSEA, per germline. The CDR3 extends over 13 amino acids. This CDR3 is CSANSGGATEAFF. The CDR3 nucleotides are TGCAGCGCAAATTCAGGGGGGGCCACTGAAGCTTTCTTT.

The J gene is TRBJ1-1, the V gene TRBV3-1, with 10 nucleotides matching TRBD1. The V gene end was trimmed by 0 bases and the J gene end by 5 bases; junction bases not matched to a gene: 9. Germline CDR1 and CDR2: LGHDT and YNNKEL (reference sequence). The CDR3 covers 17 residues. DNA of the CDR3: TGTGCCAGCAGCCAAGAGACAGGGGGCGCGTTGGAGACTGAAGCTTTCTTT. It encodes CASSQETGGALETEAFF.

This chain links TRBV29-1 with TRBJ2-1, with 13 bases that match TRBD2. CDR3 length: 15 amino acids. Germline V gene sequence: CDR1 SQVTM, CDR2 ANQGSEA. Germline trimming cut 2 bases from V and 8 bases from J; bases unmatched to any gene: 6. CDR3 sequence reads: CSVERQGLAGDEQFF. CDR3 nucleotides: TGCAGCGTTGAACGGCAAGGACTAGCGGGAGATGAGCAGTTCTTC.

This clonotype has just one count. The chain uses TRBV4-3 and TRBJ2-7; D might be TRBD2 (5 bases). V lost 2 bases and J lost 3, with 14 bases in between. The CDR3 sequence is 15 residues long. The germline V gene has CDR1 LGHNA and CDR2 YSLEER. The CDR3 DNA follows: TGCGCCAGCAGCCAATCCCCGGGAAACGACTACGAGCAGTACTTC. Translating it yields CASSQSPGNDYEQYF.

The chain is built from TRBV12-3 or TRBV12-4 and TRBJ1-5; the D is unclear. V was cut by 3 bases and J by 1 base, with 13 bases left in between. The CDR3 extends over 16 amino acids. CDR3 loop: CASSFLARTSNQPQHF. The DNA for the CDR3 is TGTGCCAGCAGTTTTTTAGCCAGGACGAGCAATCAGCCCCAGCATTTT.

V and J are TRBV24-1 and TRBJ1-2; D not resolved. The V gene's germline CDR1 is KGHDR and CDR2 SFDVKD. The CDR3 loop spans 14 amino acids. V lost 3 bases and J 6 bases, leaving 13 bases between the germline ends. CDR3 DNA: TGTGCCACCAGTGATGCGTCACTTCGGGATGGCTACACCTTC. This encodes CATSDASLRDGYTF.

This chain links TRBV19 with TRBJ2-1; no firm D call. Per the germline V gene, CDR1 is LNHDA and CDR2 is SQIVND (reference sequence). V was pared by 1 base and J by 5 bases, with 6 bases between. The CDR3 runs to 13 residues. The DNA of the CDR3 is TGTGCCAGTAGTATAGCCTCTAACAATGAGCAGTTCTTC. It translates to CASSIASNNEQFF.

This clonotype has a single count. The V and J genes are TRBV5-4 and TRBJ2-2; possibly TRBD2 for D (6 bases). The V gene lost 6 bases and the J gene lost 7 bases, with 22 bases spanning the gap. The length of the CDR3 is 16 residues. Per the germline V gene, CDR1 is SGHNT and CDR2 is YYREEE (reference sequence). CDR3 nucleotide sequence: TGTGCCAGCACCCGGACGGAGACTAGGAGCGGCGGGGAGCTGTTTTTT. It encodes CASTRTETRSGGELFF.

This sequence joins TRBV7-9 and TRBJ1-2, with 9 bases that match TRBD1. CDR1 SEHNR and CDR2 FQNEAQ come from the germline V gene (reference sequence). After removal of 5 bases from V and 4 bases from J, the junction contained 8 bases not matched to a gene. The CDR3 extends over 15 amino acids. CDR3 sequence reads: CASSHTLTGGYGYTF. CDR3 nucleotides: TGTGCCAGCAGCCATACCTTGACAGGGGGCTATGGCTACACCTTC. Supplemented by reference TRBV7-9 and TRBJ1-2, the full variable domain reads DTGVSQNPRHKITKRGQNVTFRCDPISEHNRLYWYRQTLGQGPEFLTYFQNEAQLEKSRLLSDRFSAERPKGSFSTLEIQRTEQGDSAMYLCASSHTLTGGYGYTFGSGTRLTVV.

The chain couples TRBV5-1 to TRBJ2-6, with a possible D match to TRBD1 (6 bases). Per germline, CDR1 SGHRS and CDR2 YFSETQ. The CDR3 extends over 15 amino acids. The germline V and J ends were trimmed by 2 bases and 4 bases, with 10 bases remaining between them. The CDR3 nucleotides are TGCGCCAGCAGCTTCACAGGGACCGGGGCCAACGTCCTGACTTTC. It translates to CASSFTGTGANVLTF.

The J gene is TRBJ1-2, the V gene TRBV30, with TRBD1 matching over 7 bases. CDR1 GTSNPN and CDR2 SVGIG come from the germline V gene (reference sequence). The CDR3 loop spans 16 amino acids. J lost 5 bases, V lost 0 bases, and 12 bases had no gene match. CDR3 bases: TGTGCCTGGAGTGTACTGAGGGACAGTTTAGGGTATGGCTACACCTTC. Translating it yields CAWSVLRDSLGYGYTF.

The CDR3: CASSSPSGAAQETQYF. The CDR3 DNA reads as TGTGCCAGCAGTTCTCCCTCGGGGGCGGCCCAAGAGACCCAGTACTTC. The chain employs TRBV6-5 and TRBJ2-5, with D perhaps TRBD1 or TRBD2 (6 bases each). V lost 4 bases and J lost 1, with 16 bases in between. The CDR3 runs to 16 residues. Germline V gives CDR1 MNHEY, CDR2 SVGAGI.

This chain links TRBV30 with TRBJ1-5, with D possibly matching TRBD1 (6 bases). Germline-derived CDR1 and CDR2 are GTSNPN and SVGIG (reference sequence). The CDR3 totals 13 residues. The V end was cut by 2 bases, the J end by 3 bases, with 8 bases between. The CDR3: CAWSRDTNQPQHF. The CDR3 DNA reads as TGTGCCTGGAGTCGGGACACCAATCAGCCCCAGCATTTT.

This sequence joins TRBV6-5 and TRBJ2-2, with D perhaps being TRBD1 or TRBD2 (5 bases each). Trimming took 8 bases from V and 3 from J, leaving 10 bases between them. Germline lookup yields CDR1 MNHEY and CDR2 SVGAGI. The CDR3 is 13 residues long. The CDR3 reads CASGGPDTGELFF. The CDR3 DNA sequence: TGTGCCAGCGGGGGACCAGACACCGGGGAGCTGTTTTTT.

The V gene is TRBV9, the J gene TRBJ1-1; no reliable D call. Trimming stripped 3 bases from V and 0 bases from J, with 3 bases between. Germline CDR1 is SGDLS and CDR2 is YYNGEE. This CDR3 contains 12 residues. CDR3 loop: CASSEMNTEAFF. The CDR3 nucleotides read TGTGCCAGCAGCGAAATGAACACTGAAGCTTTCTTT. Supplemented by reference TRBV9 and TRBJ1-1, the full variable domain reads DSGVTQTPKHLITATGQRVTLRCSPRSGDLSVYWYQQSLDQGLQFLIQYYNGEERAKGNILERFSAQQFPDLHSELNLSSLELGDSALYFCASSEMNTEAFFGQGTRLTVV.

The rearrangement joins TRBV28 to TRBJ2-7; maybe TRBD1 (6 bases). V was clipped by 11 bases and J by 3 bases, with 11 bases between them. CDR1 is MDHEN, CDR2 SYDVKM, per germline. The CDR3 is 11 amino acids. Here the CDR3 DNA reads TGTGCCTGGGGGCTGCTCTACGAGCAGTACTTC. This translates into CAWGLLYEQYF.

The genes are TRBV29-1 and TRBJ2-5, with a tentative D call TRBD1 (5 bases). CDR3 size: 10 residues. Germline V lookup: CDR1 SQVTM, CDR2 ANQGSEA. The germline V and J ends were trimmed by 7 bases and 5 bases, with 8 bases remaining between them. CDR3 sequence: CSGGDETQYF. Here the CDR3 DNA reads TGCAGCGGGGGCGATGAGACCCAGTACTTC. Based on the CDR3 plus reference TRBV29-1 and TRBJ2-5, the full variable domain is SAVISQKPSRDICQRGTSLTIQCQVDSQVTMMFWYRQQPGQSLTLIATANQGSEATYESGFVIDKFPISRPNLTFSTLTVSNMSPEDSSIYLCSGGDETQYFGPGTRLLVL.

The rearrangement links TRBV6-2 or TRBV6-3 to TRBJ2-1, with D hard to call. The V and J ends lost 5 bases and 2 bases respectively, with 7 bases between them. In germline, CDR1 is MNHEY, CDR2 SVGEGT. The CDR3 is made up of 13 amino acids. Here the CDR3 DNA reads TGTGCCAGCAGTAGCCAGCCCTACAATGAGCAGTTCTTC. This gives the protein CASSSQPYNEQFF.

J is TRBJ2-3 and V is TRBV12-3 or TRBV12-4; D tentatively reads TRBD1 or TRBD2 (5 bases each). This CDR3 is built from 15 residues. Trimming removed 5 bases from V and 4 bases from J, with 16 bases in between. The CDR3 spells CASSLGTKWPDTQYF. Written as DNA, the CDR3 is TGTGCCAGCAGTCTGGGGACCAAGTGGCCAGATACGCAGTATTTT.

The V gene is TRBV7-9, the J gene TRBJ2-1; no firm D call. V gave up 5 bases and J gave up 4 bases, with 12 bases separating them. The CDR3 length is 14 residues. The germline V gene has CDR1 SEHNR and CDR2 FQNEAQ (reference sequence). Here the CDR3 reads CASSRSEAYNEQFF. The CDR3 DNA reads as TGTGCCAGCAGCCGCTCGGAAGCGTACAATGAGCAGTTCTTC.

This clonotype was seen just once. The chain's CDR3 is CASSLRAVEAFF. In DNA, the CDR3 is TGTGCCAGCAGCTTGAGGGCGGTAGAAGCTTTCTTT. V usage is TRBV7-9 and J usage is TRBJ1-1; no reliable D call. The V and J ends lost 3 bases and 8 bases respectively, with 10 bases between them. This CDR3 contains 12 residues. From germline, CDR1 is SEHNR and CDR2 FQNEAQ (reference sequence).

The chain uses TRBV13 and TRBJ2-7, with a possible D match to TRBD2 (6 bases). CDR1 is PRHDT and CDR2 is FYEKMQ in the germline V gene (reference sequence). This CDR3 contains 14 residues. V shed 2 bases and J shed 5 bases, with 13 bases lying between them. CDR3 coding DNA: TGTGCCAGCAGCTTACCTTCGCGGGGCAACGAGCAGTACTTC. Its protein is CASSLPSRGNEQYF.

The rearrangement links TRBV9 to TRBJ2-3; unclear D gene. V was trimmed by 0 bases and J by 2 bases, leaving 4 bases between them. The CDR3 runs 13 residues. The germline V gene encodes CDR1 SGDLS and CDR2 YYNGEE. The DNA of the CDR3 is TGTGCCAGCAGCGTAGTGGACACAGATACGCAGTATTTT. It specifies CASSVVDTDTQYF.